The 2 T cell receptor beta chains below were found in one sample sequenced in a study of Ad26.COV2.S vaccination and SARS-CoV-2 variants. Only in-frame clones appear in the TCRdb table, and some are missing; sequencing was by immunoSEQ multiplex PCR. The profile shows roughly 380,000 clones, about 85% of them singletons. The sample's treatment: roughly 18 received Ad26.COV2.S at low or high dose, single or two shots; about 5 received placebo; per-sample allocation not given. Following the first vaccine or placebo injection, samples were taken on day 63. The sequences come from peripheral blood, collected in a trial of Ad26.COV2.S vaccine versus placebo. These receptors all come from a person between 18 and 65 years old who received the Ad26.COV2.S COVID-19 vaccine or a placebo.

The V call is TRBV4-1, the J call TRBJ2-5; D is perhaps TRBD2 (7 bases). The CDR3 extends over 15 amino acids. Germline CDR1 MGHRA, CDR2 YSYEKL. V gave up 2 bases and J gave up 4 bases, with 14 bases separating them. CDR3 sequence: CASSQSGGPGETQYF. The CDR3 nucleotides are TGCGCCAGCAGCCAATCGGGGGGCCCCGGAGAGACCCAGTACTTC.

For this clone: This same CDR3 is encoded by further DNA sequences in the sample. This chain links TRBV30 with TRBJ1-5; no clear D. The length of the CDR3 is 14 residues. Trimming left V 0 bases short and J 4 bases short, with 10 bases between. CDR1 is GTSNPN and CDR2 is SVGIG in the germline V gene (reference sequence). The DNA for the CDR3 is TGTGCCTGGAGTGTCGGTGGAGGGAATCAGCCCCAGCATTTT. It encodes CAWSVGGGNQPQHF.